The text below deals with one T cell receptor beta chain. This entry comes from a study of T cells in Graves' hyperthyroidism and ophthalmopathy. Patients with uncontrolled infections, other autoimmune diseases, pregnancy or lactation were excluded. There were TCR beta CDR3 regions amplified from RNA transcripts. Carried out on the TCR CDR3, a first-round RT-PCR used the HTBI primer set. TCRdb re-called the multiplex PCR reads with MiXCR, one entry per CDR3 protein. Of 300,000 to 450,000 distinct CDR3 sequences in the sample, around 14% were seen once. The CDR3 totals 15 residues. Trimming removed 5 bases from V and 0 bases from J; junction bases left unmatched: 6. From germline, CDR1 is DFQATT and CDR2 SNEGSKA (reference sequence).

The chain recombines TRBV20-1 with TRBJ2-3; 9 nucleotides match TRBD1. The sequence was collected from an older woman with Graves' hyperthyroidism. Sequenced input: blood. CDR3 residues: CSAYPGQGSTDTQYF. CDR3 nucleotide sequence: TGCAGTGCTTATCCGGGACAGGGTAGCACAGATACGCAGTATTTT.